This TCR beta chain was sequenced for a study of blood T cell repertoires in COVID-19. Study-wide context: Acute and convalescent COVID-19 samples came from the United States, Italy and Spain.

Original processing notes: For nucleated cells, counts were estimated from reference gene primer amplification. TCRdb's table, derived via immunoSEQ multiplex PCR, lists solely in-frame clones and lacks some. For V, J and clone size, that table is used; D and trimming come from the DNA. The sample shows about 480,000 clones, 88% of them seen only once. Each participant's cohort was designated according to participant-reported clinical history. Recovered participants had two consecutive negative NP/OP PCR tests, healthcare professional clearance, or symptom resolution. V shed 5 bases and J shed 4 bases, with 6 bases lying between them. Germline CDR1 and CDR2: SGHAT and FQNNGV. This CDR3 comprises 11 residues.

The genes are TRBV11-2 and TRBJ2-7; no reliable D call. The source material was PBMCs or T cells enriched from blood (not recorded which). The TCR originated in a woman aged 40 to 50 who had recovered from COVID-19. The DNA of the CDR3 is TGTGCCAGCAGCCCCCAGTACGAGCAGTACTTC. As protein: CASSPQYEQYF.